The 15 T cell receptor beta chains presented below share a single source sample, sequenced in a study of blood T cell repertoires in COVID-19. Measured with immunoSEQ multiplex PCR; TCRdb has only the in-frame clones, and not every one. Of about 260,000 clones listed, roughly nine tenths are singletons. The sequenced material came from peripheral blood. These receptors all stem from a man between 35 and 55 years old with active or convalescent COVID-19.

The sample holds a few counts of this clone. This chain connects TRBV10-2 to TRBJ1-5, with 7 nucleotides matching TRBD1. V lost 3 bases and J lost 2; bases outside the gene matches: 10. Germline loops: CDR1 WSHSY, CDR2 SAAADI. This CDR3 region has 17 residues. CDR3 bases: TGCGCCAGCAGTGATCCTAGGGGGCTGGTTGGCAATCAGCCCCAGCATTTT. It yields the protein CASSDPRGLVGNQPQHF.

This rearrangement joins TRBV30 to TRBJ1-2, with D perhaps matching TRBD1 (6 bases). The germline V gene has CDR1 GTSNPN and CDR2 SVGIG (reference sequence). Trimming stripped 5 bases from V and 8 bases from J, with 15 bases between. This CDR3 region has 12 residues. Here the CDR3 DNA reads TGTGCCTGGGAGGAACAGGGTGGAGGCTACACCTTC. This sequence encodes CAWEEQGGGYTF.

The J gene is TRBJ1-1, the V gene TRBV29-1; 7 nucleotides agree with TRBD1. The CDR3 loop spans 14 amino acids. V was pared by 7 bases and J by 5 bases, with 13 bases of the junction left unmatched. CDR1 is SQVTM, CDR2 ANQGSEA, per germline. CDR3 amino acids: CSGIQGTSGTEAFF. CDR3 DNA: TGCAGCGGGATACAGGGGACATCGGGGACTGAAGCTTTCTTT. Combining the CDR3 with reference TRBV29-1 and TRBJ1-1 gives the whole variable domain SAVISQKPSRDICQRGTSLTIQCQVDSQVTMMFWYRQQPGQSLTLIATANQGSEATYESGFVIDKFPISRPNLTFSTLTVSNMSPEDSSIYLCSGIQGTSGTEAFFGQGTRLTVV.

This clone was counted a single time. The chain carries TRBV7-9 and TRBJ1-2; D not certain. Trimming pared 7 bases from V and 4 bases from J, leaving 10 bases between. The CDR3 totals 12 residues. In germline, CDR1 is SEHNR, CDR2 FQNEAQ (reference sequence). CDR3 residues: CASTKEGYGYTF. The CDR3 region has the DNA TGTGCCAGCACCAAGGAGGGCTATGGCTACACCTTC.

The chain employs TRBV5-1 and TRBJ2-1; D may be TRBD2 (5 bases). The V gene's germline CDR1 is SGHRS and CDR2 YFSETQ. CDR3 size: 15 residues. V was pared by 3 bases and J by 9 bases, with 19 bases between. CDR3 nucleotides: TGCGCCAGCAGCTCAGAGGGTCGGGCCACGGGTGAGCAGTTCTTC. This encodes CASSSEGRATGEQFF.

The chain uses TRBV7-8 and TRBJ2-7; 7 bases map to TRBD1. The CDR3 sequence is 15 residues long. V was pared by 5 bases and J by 3 bases, with 10 bases of the junction left unmatched. In germline, CDR1 is SGHVS, CDR2 FQNEAQ. The CDR3 loop reads CASSLKRGQNYEQYF. In nucleotides, the CDR3 is TGTGCCAGCAGCCTTAAAAGGGGGCAGAACTACGAGCAGTACTTC.

The V gene is TRBV30, the J gene TRBJ2-2; 14 bases match TRBD2. V lost 1 base, J lost 6 bases, and 4 bases stayed unmatched. Germline assignment: CDR1 GTSNPN and CDR2 SVGIG (reference sequence). The CDR3 runs 16 residues. The CDR3: CAWSGGLAGGAGELFF. The CDR3 DNA sequence: TGTGCCTGGAGTGGAGGACTAGCGGGAGGTGCCGGGGAGCTGTTTTTT.

The rearrangement links TRBV7-9 to TRBJ1-5; D unclear. CDR1 is SEHNR, CDR2 FQNEAQ, per germline (reference sequence). Trimming shortened V by 4 bases and J by 6 bases, and 7 bases separated the two germline ends. CDR3 length: 12 residues. CDR3 residues: CASSSGGQPQHF. DNA for the CDR3: TGTGCCAGCAGCTCCGGAGGTCAGCCCCAGCATTTT. Looking up the rest from reference TRBV7-9 and TRBJ1-5 gives the full variable domain: DTGVSQNPRHKITKRGQNVTFRCDPISEHNRLYWYRQTLGQGPEFLTYFQNEAQLEKSRLLSDRFSAERPKGSFSTLEIQRTEQGDSAMYLCASSSGGQPQHFGDGTRLSIL.

This chain connects TRBV29-1 to TRBJ2-7; 9 bases agree with TRBD1. J was trimmed by 4 bases and V by 4 bases; bases with no gene match: 11. The CDR3 spans 15 residues. Germline CDR1 reads SQVTM; CDR2 reads ANQGSEA. CDR3 residues: CSVAKLRDRDYEQYF. DNA of the CDR3: TGCAGCGTTGCCAAGCTCCGGGACAGGGATTACGAGCAGTACTTC.

J is TRBJ1-2 and V is TRBV18; D is perhaps TRBD1 (5 bases). This CDR3 has 13 amino acids. Trimming cost V 3 bases and J 6 bases, with 11 bases left between them. The germline CDR1 and CDR2 sequences are KGHSH and LQKENI. CDR3 in DNA: TGTGCCAGCTCACCGGGGGGTTTTGATGGCTACACCTTC. Its translation: CASSPGGFDGYTF.

The rearrangement links TRBV20-1 to TRBJ1-5, with 8 bases aligning to TRBD1. V dropped 3 bases and J dropped 1; count of bases not matched to a gene: 5. The CDR3 totals 15 residues. The germline V gene has CDR1 DFQATT and CDR2 SNEGSKA (reference sequence). The CDR3 sequence is CSASTTGVSNQPQHF. The CDR3 bases are TGCAGTGCTAGTACGACAGGGGTGAGCAATCAGCCCCAGCATTTT.

The V call is TRBV5-6, the J call TRBJ1-5; no clear D gene. This CDR3 has 12 residues. Trimming cost V 3 bases and J 4 bases, with 5 bases left between them. Germline V lookup: CDR1 SGHDT, CDR2 YYEEEE. CDR3 region: CASSYGNQPQHF. The CDR3, as DNA: TGTGCCAGCAGCTACGGGAATCAGCCCCAGCATTTT.

The sample holds one count of this clone. V and J are TRBV30 and TRBJ1-2; D gene unclear. Germline CDR1 GTSNPN, CDR2 SVGIG (reference sequence). V was trimmed by 0 bases and J by 0 bases, leaving 8 bases between them. The CDR3 runs 14 residues. DNA of the CDR3: TGTGCCTGGAGTGTACGAGGGTCTAACTATGGCTACACCTTC. It is translated as CAWSVRGSNYGYTF.

The gene calls are TRBV9 and TRBJ2-1, with 7 positions matching TRBD1. Trimming removed 3 bases from V and 8 bases from J; junction bases left unmatched: 5. The germline V gene has CDR1 SGDLS and CDR2 YYNGEE. This CDR3 is built from 13 residues. CDR3 residues: CASSDRGGDEQFF. DNA of the CDR3: TGTGCCAGCAGCGACAGGGGTGGCGATGAGCAGTTCTTC.

This clone occurred a few times. V is TRBV4-1 and J is TRBJ2-1; the match to TRBD2 covers 9 bases. Germline V gene sequence: CDR1 MGHRA, CDR2 YSYEKL. With V trimmed by 4 bases and J by 1 base, 5 bases remained unmatched. This CDR3 region has 16 residues. The CDR3 loop is CASSPFSGGSYNEQFF. The DNA for the CDR3 is TGCGCCAGCAGCCCCTTTAGCGGGGGTTCCTACAATGAGCAGTTCTTC.